This entry lists 9 T cell receptor beta chains sequenced from one sample in a study of human T cells and chemical hapten exposure. Time point here: patch test 1, 2 weeks after DPC sensitization. Treatment of the sample: therapeutic diphenylcyclopropenone sensitization with weekly scalp DPC. Using its own MiXCR run on the RACE reads, TCRdb lists one record per CDR3 protein. The sample lists roughly 360,000 distinct CDR3 sequences, around 4.8% seen once, with under 3% in the top ten. Sequenced here: whole blood, sampled in connection with sensitization to the hapten diphenylcyclopropenone (DPC). All receptors come from a woman aged 45-65 years with alopecia areata. Some clones in this sample may be carry-over from other donors' samples.

The chain couples TRBV20-1 to TRBJ1-5, with 8 nucleotides matching TRBD1. The CDR3 loop spans 14 amino acids. Germline V gives CDR1 DFQATT, CDR2 SNEGSKA (reference sequence). V was pared by 5 bases and J by 1 base, with 4 bases of the junction left unmatched. The DNA for the CDR3 is TGCAGTGCTCCGGGACAGGCAAGCAATCAGCCCCAGCATTTT. It encodes CSAPGQASNQPQHF.

This clonotype has ten or more counts. The rearrangement joins TRBV25-1 to TRBJ1-4; 7 positions match TRBD1. With V trimmed by 8 bases and J by 8 bases, 11 bases remained unmatched. CDR3 length: 14 amino acids. Germline V lookup: CDR1 MGHDK, CDR2 SYGVNS. CDR3 sequence (DNA): TGTGCCAGCTCACATCCAGGGGGATGGGAAAAACTGTTTTTT. Translated, it gives CASSHPGGWEKLFF.

This clonotype was recorded a few times. The chain combines TRBV2 with TRBJ2-3; D is unclear. Germline CDR1 and CDR2: SNHLY and FYNNEI. The CDR3 covers 13 residues. V was shortened by 10 bases and J by 1 base, with 12 bases between the two germline ends. CDR3 coding DNA: TGTGCCACAGGTGGGGTGGGCACAGATACGCAGTATTTT. Residues: CATGGVGTDTQYF.

The chain joins TRBV5-1 to TRBJ2-7, with D possibly being TRBD1 or TRBD2 (5 bases each). This CDR3 has 16 amino acids. The V end lost 0 bases, the J end lost 0 bases, and 13 bases lay between the germline ends. Germline V gene data show CDR1 as SGHRS and CDR2 as YFSETQ. The CDR3 sequence: CASSLVSGSSSYEQYF. CDR3 nucleotide sequence: TGCGCCAGCAGCTTGGTCTCAGGGAGCAGCTCCTACGAGCAGTACTTC.

This clonotype was observed at least ten times. The V call is TRBV28, the J call TRBJ2-1; TRBD2 aligns across 7 bases. The germline CDR1 and CDR2 sequences are MDHEN and SYDVKM. This CDR3 comprises 15 residues. With V trimmed by 7 bases and J by 7 bases, 13 bases remained unmatched. The CDR3: CASTPRAGAGNEQFF. CDR3 coding DNA: TGTGCCAGCACCCCGCGGGCGGGAGCGGGGAATGAGCAGTTCTTC. Full variable domain (remainder filled in from reference TRBV28 and TRBJ2-1): DVKVTQSSRYLVKRTGEKVFLECVQDMDHENMFWYRQDPGLGLRLIYFSYDVKMKEKGDIPEGYSVSREKKERFSLILESASTNQTSMYLCASTPRAGAGNEQFFGPGTRLTVL.

The rearrangement uses TRBV6-2 or TRBV6-3 and TRBJ2-1; 11 positions match TRBD2. The trim removed 5 bases at V and 9 bases at J, leaving 15 bases unmatched. Germline CDR1 and CDR2: MNHEY and SVGEGT. CDR3 length: 17 residues. In DNA, the CDR3 is TGTGCCAGCAGTCGCCCAGGACTAGCGGGTACTTCTACTGAGCAGTTCTTC. Translated: CASSRPGLAGTSTEQFF.

The chain is built from TRBV6-2 or TRBV6-3 and TRBJ2-7, with D perhaps TRBD2 (5 bases). Trimming removed 2 bases from V and 7 bases from J, with 12 bases in between. The CDR3 spans 13 residues. Germline V gene sequence: CDR1 MNHEY, CDR2 SVGEGT. CDR3 in DNA: TGTGCCAGCAGTTACCTCGTACCGGGAGAGCAGTACTTC. Its translation is CASSYLVPGEQYF.

The rearrangement links TRBV12-3 or TRBV12-4 to TRBJ1-4, with 7 bases identical to TRBD1. V shed 6 bases and J 6 bases; nucleotides not matched to a gene: 13. This CDR3 is built from 16 residues. The CDR3 DNA reads as TGTGCCAGCAGCCCTGGTGCAGGGGGAGTTTATGAAAAACTGTTTTTT. Encoded protein: CASSPGAGGVYEKLFF.

This clonotype was recorded at least ten times. The V call is TRBV19, the J call TRBJ2-7; TRBD2 aligns across 9 bases. Trimming took 5 bases from V and 2 from J; bases not matched to a gene: 4. The CDR3 runs 14 residues. CDR1 and CDR2 from the germline V gene are LNHDA and SQIVND (reference sequence). The CDR3 DNA sequence: TGTGCCAGTAGTCCCGGGACTAGCACCTACGAGCAGTACTTC. Translation gives CASSPGTSTYEQYF.